These 14 T cell receptor beta chains came from one sample sequenced in a study of PD-1 blockade in classical Hodgkin lymphoma (dated by TCRdb to the early 2020s). Library method: the immunoSEQ multiplex PCR assay. As stored in TCRdb, this immuneACCESS dataset retains in-frame rearrangements with V and J assigned. A fraction of the clones does not appear; measured against another copy, unresolved V genes explain less than half of the discrepancy, and the remainder lacks a known reason. Across this sample there are tens of thousands of clones, with 75% to 90% seen only once. Approximately 2.6% of the sample rests with the top ten. The sample's time point label, in plain terms: cycle 4 day 1 (C4D1), after 6 weeks of nivolumab. All trial patients had relapsed after autologous stem cell transplantation, with cohorts A, B and C differing in prior brentuximab vedotin exposure. A Miltenyi CD4+ T cell isolation kit was used for magnetic negative selection to purify CD4+ T cells from thawed PBMCs.

Sample: CD4+ T cells from blood, taken before the fourth cycle of nivolumab. The source of these receptors is a human donor with classical Hodgkin lymphoma.

The chain employs TRBV18 and TRBJ1-4; unclear D gene. The length of the CDR3 is 15 residues. Trimming took 2 bases from V and 7 from J, leaving 14 bases between them. CDR1 and CDR2 (germline): KGHSH, LQKENI. CDR3 residues: CASSPNDMSGEKLFF. The DNA of the CDR3 is TGTGCCAGCTCACCAAACGATATGTCGGGTGAAAAACTGTTTTTT.

The V call is TRBV4-1, the J call TRBJ1-6; perhaps TRBD1 as D (5 bases). The CDR3 has 15 amino acids. Trimming removed 3 bases from V and 5 bases from J, with 11 bases in between. Germline V CDR1 and CDR2: MGHRA, YSYEKL. The CDR3 sequence: CASSQDQGDNSPLHF. DNA of the CDR3: TGCGCCAGCAGCCAGGATCAGGGCGATAATTCACCCCTCCACTTT.

The chain has TRBV6-6 and TRBJ1-5; D ambiguous. Germline-derived CDR1 and CDR2 are MNHNY and SVGAGI (reference sequence). V lost 8 bases, J lost 6 bases, and 8 bases lay in between. CDR3 length equals 11 residues. The CDR3 region has the DNA TGTGCCAGCGGGGTTCCTCAGCCCCAGCATTTT. Its translation is CASGVPQPQHF.

The V and J genes are TRBV30 and TRBJ1-2; TRBD1 agrees at 9 bases. Trimming removed 7 bases from V and 6 bases from J; junction bases left unmatched: 6. CDR1 and CDR2 from the germline V gene are GTSNPN and SVGIG (reference sequence). The CDR3 is 12 residues long. CDR3 protein: CALQGTGNGYTF. The CDR3 DNA is TGTGCCTTACAGGGGACAGGGAATGGCTACACCTTC.

Points on this clone: One end of the junction is discordant with germline, which a read error may explain. This chain uses TRBV11-2 with TRBJ2-1; the match to TRBD2 covers 9 bases. Germline V gives CDR1 SGHAT, CDR2 FQNNGV. The CDR3 runs to 12 residues. DNA for the CDR3: TGTGCCAGCAGCCCGACCGGGACTAGCAAAATCTTC. As protein: CASSPTGTSKIF.

The table lists this clone with a count of one. J is TRBJ1-3 and V is TRBV10-2; D perhaps matches TRBD1 (5 bases). Germline V lookup: CDR1 WSHSY, CDR2 SAAADI. Deletions cut 4 bases from V and 1 base from J, with 11 bases between. The CDR3 loop spans 15 amino acids. The CDR3 loop reads CASSGSGGSGNTIYF. As DNA, the CDR3 is TGCGCCAGCAGTGGGTCTGGGGGGTCTGGAAACACCATATATTTT.

The V call is TRBV7-2, the J call TRBJ1-1; weak D call: TRBD1 (6 bases). CDR1 is SGHTA and CDR2 is FQGNSA in the germline V gene. This CDR3 has 15 amino acids. Trimming removed 5 bases from V and 6 bases from J, with 19 bases in between. Written as DNA, the CDR3 is TGTGCCAGCAGCCCAAACAGGGTCGGTATTTCTGAAGCTTTCTTT. Translation gives CASSPNRVGISEAFF.

The count of this clone is one. The CDR3 DNA reads as TGTGCCAGCTCACCACCAATATACAGGGACGACTATGGCTACACCTTC. Protein product: CASSPPIYRDDYGYTF. This rearrangement joins TRBV18 to TRBJ1-2; TRBD1 might be the D (6 bases). This CDR3 comprises 16 residues. Trimming pared 0 bases from V and 3 bases from J, leaving 14 bases between. Per germline, CDR1 KGHSH and CDR2 LQKENI.

The chain has TRBV19 and TRBJ1-2, with D hard to call. Trimming shortened V by 3 bases and J by 8 bases, and 13 bases separated the two germline ends. Germline loops: CDR1 LNHDA, CDR2 SQIVND (reference sequence). The CDR3 contains 13 residues. This CDR3 is CASSIGRKMGYTF. CDR3 nucleotides: TGTGCCAGTAGTATCGGAAGAAAGATGGGCTACACCTTC.

This chain connects TRBV4-1 to TRBJ2-7, with D perhaps matching TRBD1 (6 bases). With 5 bases removed from V and 6 bases from J, the gap between germline ends came to 20 bases. The germline V gene has CDR1 MGHRA and CDR2 YSYEKL. This CDR3 comprises 15 residues. CDR3: CASSFRGASSLEQYF. The CDR3 nucleotides read TGCGCCAGCAGCTTCAGGGGCGCTTCGTCCCTCGAGCAGTACTTC.

This chain uses TRBV5-1 with TRBJ2-7, with 7 bases aligning to TRBD2. Germline CDR1 and CDR2: SGHRS and YFSETQ. Trimming cost V 2 bases and J 0 bases; bases outside gene matches: 11. CDR3 size: 17 residues. The DNA of the CDR3 is TGCGCCAGCAGCTTACCCCGCGGGGGACCCTTCTCCTACGAGCAGTACTTC. This encodes CASSLPRGGPFSYEQYF.

The V and J genes are TRBV27 and TRBJ1-1, with D hard to call. Trimming stripped 7 bases from V and 6 bases from J, with 21 bases between. The CDR3 consists of 15 residues. Germline CDR1 and CDR2: MNHEY and SMNVEV (reference sequence). The CDR3 sequence: CASIRTRAASPEAFF. DNA for the CDR3: TGTGCCAGCATCAGAACGCGGGCCGCCAGCCCTGAAGCTTTCTTT.

The chain recombines TRBV11-2 with TRBJ1-4; D perhaps matches TRBD1 (5 bases). The CDR3 runs 15 residues. V lost 4 bases and J 5 bases, leaving 14 bases between the germline ends. Germline CDR1 and CDR2: SGHAT and FQNNGV. The DNA of the CDR3 is TGTGCCAGCAGCTCCCAAGGGACGGCGAATGAAAAACTGTTTTTT. This encodes CASSSQGTANEKLFF.

CDR3 protein: CASSLVGQGESGYTF. The CDR3 DNA reads as TGCGCCAGCAGCTTGGTAGGACAGGGGGAGAGTGGCTACACCTTC. This chain connects TRBV5-1 to TRBJ1-2, with 10 bases that match TRBD1. The trim removed 0 bases at V and 7 bases at J, leaving 6 bases unmatched. The CDR3 covers 15 residues. Germline assignment: CDR1 SGHRS and CDR2 YFSETQ.